This TCR beta chain was recovered during a study of Graves' ophthalmopathy and Graves' hyperthyroidism. CDR1 is SGHRS and CDR2 is YFSETQ in the germline V gene. This CDR3 is 13 amino acids long. Trimming took off 0 bases at V and 4 bases at J, with 7 bases between the two ends. For repertoire sequencing, the TCR beta CDR3 regions were amplified from RNA transcripts. The library came from an HTBI-primed first-round RT-PCR and a second-round multiplex PCR. TCRdb used MiXCR to reprocess the multiplex PCR reads, holding one entry per CDR3 protein. The data contain a few hundred thousand distinct CDR3 sequences, about 18% of them singletons. Study conclusions and caveats: The study's model predicted ophthalmopathy progression at roughly 69% sensitivity and 72% to 85% specificity.

This clonotype was seen ten or more times. Antigen: not known. The J gene is TRBJ1-2, the V gene TRBV5-1, with D perhaps TRBD1 (5 bases). Sequenced material: peripheral blood. The TCR sequence derives from an adult woman with stable Graves' hyperthyroidism. The CDR3 spells CASSLDGTYGYTF. CDR3 nucleotide sequence: TGCGCCAGCAGCTTGGACGGGACCTATGGCTACACCTTC.